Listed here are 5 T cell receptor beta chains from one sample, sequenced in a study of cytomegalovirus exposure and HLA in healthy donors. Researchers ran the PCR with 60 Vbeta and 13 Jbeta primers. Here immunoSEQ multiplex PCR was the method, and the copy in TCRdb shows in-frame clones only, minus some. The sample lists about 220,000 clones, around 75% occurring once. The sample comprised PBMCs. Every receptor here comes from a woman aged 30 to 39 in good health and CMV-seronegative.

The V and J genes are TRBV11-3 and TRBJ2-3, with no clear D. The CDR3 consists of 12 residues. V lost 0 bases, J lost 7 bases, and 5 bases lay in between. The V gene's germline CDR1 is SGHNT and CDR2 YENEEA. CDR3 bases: TGTGCCAGCAGCTTAGATGGCTATACGCAGTATTTT. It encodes CASSLDGYTQYF.

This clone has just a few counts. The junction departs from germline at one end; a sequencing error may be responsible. The CDR3 sequence is CASSSSGTGELFF. In DNA form, the CDR3 reads TGTGCTAGCAGCTCTTCGGGTACCGGGGAGCTGTTTTTT. The V and J genes are TRBV7-7 and TRBJ2-2, with D uncertain. From germline, CDR1 is SSHAT and CDR2 FNYEAQ (reference sequence). This CDR3 spans 13 amino acids.

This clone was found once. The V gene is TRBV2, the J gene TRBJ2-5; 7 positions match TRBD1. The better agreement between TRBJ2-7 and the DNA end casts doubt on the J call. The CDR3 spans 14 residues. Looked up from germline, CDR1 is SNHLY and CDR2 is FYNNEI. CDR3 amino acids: CASSAAGGWYEQYF. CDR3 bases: TGTGCCAGCTCAGCGGCAGGGGGATGGTACGAGCAGTACTTC.

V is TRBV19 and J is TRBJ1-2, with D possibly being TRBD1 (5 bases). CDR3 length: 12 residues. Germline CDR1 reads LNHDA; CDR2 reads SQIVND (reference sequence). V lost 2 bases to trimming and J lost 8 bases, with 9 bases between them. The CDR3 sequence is CASSIPGYGYTF. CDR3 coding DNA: TGTGCCAGTAGTATACCAGGGTACGGCTACACCTTC.

In DNA, the CDR3 is TGTGCCAGCAGTGGGACTAGCGGGCTTGGCAATGAGCAGTTCTTC. It translates to CASSGTSGLGNEQFF. This rearrangement joins TRBV6-4 to TRBJ2-1, with 11 bases aligning to TRBD2. V was pared by 4 bases and J by 6 bases, with 5 bases of the junction left unmatched. Germline V gene sequence: CDR1 MRHNA, CDR2 SNTAGT. This CDR3 spans 15 amino acids.